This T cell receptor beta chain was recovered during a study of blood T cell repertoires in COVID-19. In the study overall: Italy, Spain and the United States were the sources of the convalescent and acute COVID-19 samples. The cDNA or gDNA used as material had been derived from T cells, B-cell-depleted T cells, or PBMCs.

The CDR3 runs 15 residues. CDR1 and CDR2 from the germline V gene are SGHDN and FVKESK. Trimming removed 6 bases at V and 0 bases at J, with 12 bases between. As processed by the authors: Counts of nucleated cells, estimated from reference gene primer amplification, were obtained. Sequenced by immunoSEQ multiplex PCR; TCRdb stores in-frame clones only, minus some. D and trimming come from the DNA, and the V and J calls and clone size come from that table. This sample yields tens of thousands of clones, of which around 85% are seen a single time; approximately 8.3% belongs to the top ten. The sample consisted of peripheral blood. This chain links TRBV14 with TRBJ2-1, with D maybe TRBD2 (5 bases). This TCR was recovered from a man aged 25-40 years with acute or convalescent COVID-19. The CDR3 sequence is CASSRGFDSYNEQFF. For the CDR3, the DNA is TGTGCCAGCAGTCGGGGATTCGACTCCTACAATGAGCAGTTCTTC.